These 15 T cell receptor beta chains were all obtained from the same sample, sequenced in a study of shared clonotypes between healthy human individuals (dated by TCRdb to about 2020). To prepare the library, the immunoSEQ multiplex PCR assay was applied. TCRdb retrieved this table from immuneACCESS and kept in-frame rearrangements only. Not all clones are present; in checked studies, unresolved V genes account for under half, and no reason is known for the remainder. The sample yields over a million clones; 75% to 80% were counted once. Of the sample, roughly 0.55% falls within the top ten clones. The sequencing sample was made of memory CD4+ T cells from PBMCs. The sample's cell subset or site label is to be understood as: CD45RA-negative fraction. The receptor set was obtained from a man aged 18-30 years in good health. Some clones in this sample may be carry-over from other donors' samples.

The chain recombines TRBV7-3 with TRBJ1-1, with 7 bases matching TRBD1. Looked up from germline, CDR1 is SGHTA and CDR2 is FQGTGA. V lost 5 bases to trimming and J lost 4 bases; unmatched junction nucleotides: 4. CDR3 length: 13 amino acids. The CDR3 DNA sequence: TGTGCCAGCAGCCGGGACAGAACCACTGAAGCTTTCTTT. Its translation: CASSRDRTTEAFF.

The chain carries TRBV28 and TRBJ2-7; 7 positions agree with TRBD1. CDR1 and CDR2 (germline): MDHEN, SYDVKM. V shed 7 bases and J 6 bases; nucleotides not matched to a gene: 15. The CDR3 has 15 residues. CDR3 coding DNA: TGTGCCAGCAACCCCTTGGGGACAGATCTCCTCGAGCAGTACTTC. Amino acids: CASNPLGTDLLEQYF.

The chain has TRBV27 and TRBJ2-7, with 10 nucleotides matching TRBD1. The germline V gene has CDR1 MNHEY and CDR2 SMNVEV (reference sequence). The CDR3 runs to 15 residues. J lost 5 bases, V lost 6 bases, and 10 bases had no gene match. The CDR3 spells CASRGTGAQDHEQYF. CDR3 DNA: TGTGCCAGCAGGGGGACAGGGGCGCAGGACCACGAGCAGTACTTC.

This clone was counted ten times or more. The CDR3 DNA follows: TGTGCCTGGAGTGTAGACGACAGGGAGTTCTTC. The encoded protein is CAWSVDDREFF. This rearrangement joins TRBV30 to TRBJ2-1; TRBD1 aligns across 7 bases. Germline CDR1 GTSNPN, CDR2 SVGIG (reference sequence). V lost 0 bases, J lost 14 bases, and 4 bases stayed unmatched. This CDR3 contains 11 residues. Complete variable domain (other parts from reference TRBV30 and TRBJ2-1): SQTIHQWPATLVQPVGSPLSLECTVEGTSNPNLYWYRQAAGRGLQLLFYSVGIGQISSEVPQNLSASRPQDRQFILSSKKLLLSDSGFYLCAWSVDDREFFGPGTRLTVL.

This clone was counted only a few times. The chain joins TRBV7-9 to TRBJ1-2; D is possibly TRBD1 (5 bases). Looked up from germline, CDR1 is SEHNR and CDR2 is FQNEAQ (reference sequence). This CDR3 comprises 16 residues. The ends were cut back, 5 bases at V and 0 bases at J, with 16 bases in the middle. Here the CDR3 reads CASSVRPREANYGYTF. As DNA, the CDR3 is TGTGCCAGCAGCGTACGGCCCAGGGAAGCTAACTATGGCTACACCTTC.

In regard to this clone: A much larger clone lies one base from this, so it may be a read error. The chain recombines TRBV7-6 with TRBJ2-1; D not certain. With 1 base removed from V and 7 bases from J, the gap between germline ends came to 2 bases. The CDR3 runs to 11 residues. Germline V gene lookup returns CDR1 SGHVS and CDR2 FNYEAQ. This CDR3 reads CASSLENEQFF. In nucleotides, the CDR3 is TGTGCCAGCAGCTTAGAAAATGAGCAGTTCTTC.

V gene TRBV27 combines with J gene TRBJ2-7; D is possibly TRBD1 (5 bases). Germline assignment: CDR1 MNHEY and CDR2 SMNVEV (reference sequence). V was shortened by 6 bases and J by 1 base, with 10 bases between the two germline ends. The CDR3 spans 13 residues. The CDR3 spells CASRGVTSYEQYF. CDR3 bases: TGTGCCAGCAGAGGGGTTACATCCTACGAGCAGTACTTC.

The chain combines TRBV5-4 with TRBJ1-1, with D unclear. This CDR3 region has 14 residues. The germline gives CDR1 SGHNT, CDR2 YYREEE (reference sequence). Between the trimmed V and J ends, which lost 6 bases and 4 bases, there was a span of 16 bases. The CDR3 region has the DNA TGTGCCAGCACCCTCTACGGGGTGGGCACTGAAGCTTTCTTT. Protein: CASTLYGVGTEAFF. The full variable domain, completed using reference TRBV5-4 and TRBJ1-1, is ETGVTQSPTHLIKTRGQQVTLRCSSQSGHNTVSWYQQALGQGPQFIFQYYREEENGRGNFPPRFSGLQFPNYSSELNVNALELDDSALYLCASTLYGVGTEAFFGQGTRLTVV.

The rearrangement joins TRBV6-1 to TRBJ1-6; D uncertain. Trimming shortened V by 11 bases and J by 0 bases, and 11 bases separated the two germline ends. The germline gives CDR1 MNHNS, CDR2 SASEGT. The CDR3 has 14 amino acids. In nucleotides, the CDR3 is TGTGCCTCCTTAGGGAGCTCCTATAATTCACCCCTCCACTTT. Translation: CASLGSSYNSPLHF.

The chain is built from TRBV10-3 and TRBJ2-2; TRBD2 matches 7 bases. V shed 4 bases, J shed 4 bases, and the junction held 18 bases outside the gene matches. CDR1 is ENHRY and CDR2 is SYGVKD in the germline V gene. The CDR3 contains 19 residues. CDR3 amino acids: CAISVGGASGSRATGELFF. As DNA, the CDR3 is TGTGCCATCAGTGTCGGTGGGGCTAGCGGATCCAGGGCCACCGGGGAGCTGTTTTTT.

CDR3 region: CASRKGGLREKLFF. As DNA, the CDR3 is TGTGCCAGCAGAAAGGGGGGATTGAGGGAAAAACTGTTTTTT. This chain connects TRBV2 to TRBJ1-4, with TRBD1 as a possible D gene (6 bases). The CDR3 length is 14 residues. V lost 6 bases and J 8 bases, leaving 16 bases between the germline ends. Germline V gene data show CDR1 as SNHLY and CDR2 as FYNNEI.

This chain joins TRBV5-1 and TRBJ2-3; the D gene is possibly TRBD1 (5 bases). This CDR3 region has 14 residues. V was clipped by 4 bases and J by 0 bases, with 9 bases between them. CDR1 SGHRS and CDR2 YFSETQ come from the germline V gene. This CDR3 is CASSDQGSTDTQYF. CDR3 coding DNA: TGCGCCAGCAGCGACCAGGGTAGCACAGATACGCAGTATTTT.

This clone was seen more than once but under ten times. The CDR3 coding sequence is TGTGCCAGCAGTTTCCCAGGACGAGGGTCCAGGCAGTTCTTC. Its translation is CASSFPGRGSRQFF. V gene TRBV6-5 combines with J gene TRBJ2-1; D might be TRBD2 (5 bases). Trimming took 4 bases from V and 12 from J, leaving 19 bases between them. Germline V gives CDR1 MNHEY, CDR2 SVGAGI. CDR3 length equals 14 residues.

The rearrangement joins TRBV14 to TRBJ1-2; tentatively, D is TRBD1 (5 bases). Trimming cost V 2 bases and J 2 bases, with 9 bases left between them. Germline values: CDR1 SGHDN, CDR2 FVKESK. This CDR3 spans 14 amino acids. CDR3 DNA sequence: TGTGCCAGCAGCCAATATTCAGGGAACTATGGCTACACCTTC. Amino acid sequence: CASSQYSGNYGYTF.

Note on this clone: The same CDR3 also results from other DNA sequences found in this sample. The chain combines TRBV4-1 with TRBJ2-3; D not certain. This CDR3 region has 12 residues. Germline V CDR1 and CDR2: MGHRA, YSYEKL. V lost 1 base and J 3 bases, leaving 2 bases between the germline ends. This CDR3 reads CASSQVTDTQYF. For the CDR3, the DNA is TGCGCCAGCAGCCAAGTAACAGATACGCAGTATTTT.